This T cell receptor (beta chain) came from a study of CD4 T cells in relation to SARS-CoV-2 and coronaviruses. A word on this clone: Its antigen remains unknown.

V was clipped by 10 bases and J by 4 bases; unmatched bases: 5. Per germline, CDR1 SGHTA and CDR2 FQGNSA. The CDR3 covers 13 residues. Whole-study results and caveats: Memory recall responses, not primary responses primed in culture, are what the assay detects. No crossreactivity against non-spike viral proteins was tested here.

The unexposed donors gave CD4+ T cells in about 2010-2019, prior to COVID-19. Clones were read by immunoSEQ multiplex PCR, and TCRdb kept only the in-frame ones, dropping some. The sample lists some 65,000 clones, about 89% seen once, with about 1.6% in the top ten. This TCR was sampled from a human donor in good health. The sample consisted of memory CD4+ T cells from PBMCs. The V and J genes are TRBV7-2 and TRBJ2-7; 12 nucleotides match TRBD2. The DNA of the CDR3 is TGTGCCACCAAACTAGCGGGAGGTTACGAGCAGTACTTC. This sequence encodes CATKLAGGYEQYF.